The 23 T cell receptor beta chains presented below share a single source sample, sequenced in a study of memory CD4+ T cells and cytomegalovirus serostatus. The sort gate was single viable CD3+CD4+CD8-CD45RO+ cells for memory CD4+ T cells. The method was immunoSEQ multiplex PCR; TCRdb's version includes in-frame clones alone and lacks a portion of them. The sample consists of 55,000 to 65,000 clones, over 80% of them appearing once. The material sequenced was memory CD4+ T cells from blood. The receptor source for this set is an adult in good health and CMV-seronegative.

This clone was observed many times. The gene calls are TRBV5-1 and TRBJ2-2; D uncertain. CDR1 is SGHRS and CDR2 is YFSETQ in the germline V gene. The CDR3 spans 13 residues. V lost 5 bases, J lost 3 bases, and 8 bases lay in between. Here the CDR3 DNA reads TGCGCCAGCAGGGCAGGCTACACCGGGGAGCTGTTTTTT. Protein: CASRAGYTGELFF.

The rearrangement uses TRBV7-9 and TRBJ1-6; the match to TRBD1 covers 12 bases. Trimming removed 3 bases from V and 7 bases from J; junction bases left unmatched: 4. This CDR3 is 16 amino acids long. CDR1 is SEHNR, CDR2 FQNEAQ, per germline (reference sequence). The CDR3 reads CASSLTGTGGNSPLHF. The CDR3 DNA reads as TGTGCCAGCAGCTTGACCGGGACAGGGGGCAATTCACCCCTCCACTTT.

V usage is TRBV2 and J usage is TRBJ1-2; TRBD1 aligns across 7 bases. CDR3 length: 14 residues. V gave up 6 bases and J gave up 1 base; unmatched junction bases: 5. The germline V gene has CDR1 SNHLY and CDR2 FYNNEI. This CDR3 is CASSGTEYNYGYTF. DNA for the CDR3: TGTGCCAGCAGCGGGACAGAGTATAACTATGGCTACACCTTC.

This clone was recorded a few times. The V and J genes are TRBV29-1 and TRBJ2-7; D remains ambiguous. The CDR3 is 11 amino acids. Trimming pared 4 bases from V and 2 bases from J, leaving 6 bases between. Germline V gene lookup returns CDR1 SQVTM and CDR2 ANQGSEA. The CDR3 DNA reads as TGCAGCGTTGTAAATACCTACGAGCAGTACTTC. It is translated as CSVVNTYEQYF.

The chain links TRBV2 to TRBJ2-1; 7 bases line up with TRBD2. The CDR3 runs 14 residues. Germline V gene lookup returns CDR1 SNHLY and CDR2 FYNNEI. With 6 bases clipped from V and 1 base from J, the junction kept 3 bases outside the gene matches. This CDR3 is CASRGGASYNEQFF. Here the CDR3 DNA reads TGTGCCAGCAGGGGAGGGGCTTCCTACAATGAGCAGTTCTTC.

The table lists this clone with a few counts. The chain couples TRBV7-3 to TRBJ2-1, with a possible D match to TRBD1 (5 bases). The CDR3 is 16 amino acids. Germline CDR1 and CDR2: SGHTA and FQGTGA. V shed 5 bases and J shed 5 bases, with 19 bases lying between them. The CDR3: CASSLNPAGINNEQFF. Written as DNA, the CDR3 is TGTGCCAGCAGCCTTAATCCGGCAGGGATAAACAATGAGCAGTTCTTC. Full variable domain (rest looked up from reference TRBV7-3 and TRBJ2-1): GAGVSQTPSNKVTEKGKYVELRCDPISGHTALYWYRQSLGQGPEFLIYFQGTGAADDSGLPNDRFFAVRPEGSVSTLKIQRTERGDSAVYLCASSLNPAGINNEQFFGPGTRLTVL.

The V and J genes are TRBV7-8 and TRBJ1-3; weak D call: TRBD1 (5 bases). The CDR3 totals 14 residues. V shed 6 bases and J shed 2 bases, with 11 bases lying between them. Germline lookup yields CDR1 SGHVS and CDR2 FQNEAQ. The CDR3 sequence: CASRLGTAGNTIYF. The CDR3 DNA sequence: TGTGCCAGCAGGCTTGGGACCGCTGGAAACACCATATATTTT.

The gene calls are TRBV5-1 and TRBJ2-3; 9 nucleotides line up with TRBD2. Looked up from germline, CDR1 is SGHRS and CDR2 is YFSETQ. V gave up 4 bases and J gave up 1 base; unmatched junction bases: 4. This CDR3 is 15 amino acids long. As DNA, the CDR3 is TGCGCCAGCAGCGGGGCGGGAGGGGGCACAGATACGCAGTATTTT. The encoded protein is CASSGAGGGTDTQYF. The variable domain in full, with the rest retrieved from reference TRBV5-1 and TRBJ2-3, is KAGVTQTPRYLIKTRGQQVTLSCSPISGHRSVSWYQQTPGQGLQFLFEYFSETQRNKGNFPGRFSGRQFSNSRSEMNVSTLELGDSALYLCASSGAGGGTDTQYFGPGTRLTVL.

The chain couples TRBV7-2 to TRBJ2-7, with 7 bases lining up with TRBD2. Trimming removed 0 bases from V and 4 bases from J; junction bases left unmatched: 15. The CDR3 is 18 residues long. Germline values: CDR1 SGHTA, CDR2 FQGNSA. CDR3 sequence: CASSLARELELAPYEQYF. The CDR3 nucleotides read TGTGCCAGCAGCTTAGCGCGAGAGTTGGAACTAGCGCCTTACGAGCAGTACTTC.

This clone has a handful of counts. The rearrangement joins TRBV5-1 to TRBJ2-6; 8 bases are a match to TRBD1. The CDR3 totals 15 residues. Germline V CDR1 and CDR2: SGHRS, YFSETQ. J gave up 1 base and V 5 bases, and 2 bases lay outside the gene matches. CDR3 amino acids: CASSGTGSGANVLTF. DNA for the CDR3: TGCGCCAGCAGTGGGACAGGATCTGGGGCCAACGTCCTGACTTTC.

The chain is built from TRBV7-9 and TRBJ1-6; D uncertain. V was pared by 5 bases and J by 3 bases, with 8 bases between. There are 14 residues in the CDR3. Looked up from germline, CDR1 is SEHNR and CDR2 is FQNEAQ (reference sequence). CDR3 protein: CASSLEGYNSPLHF. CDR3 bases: TGTGCCAGCAGCCTCGAGGGCTATAATTCACCCCTCCACTTT.

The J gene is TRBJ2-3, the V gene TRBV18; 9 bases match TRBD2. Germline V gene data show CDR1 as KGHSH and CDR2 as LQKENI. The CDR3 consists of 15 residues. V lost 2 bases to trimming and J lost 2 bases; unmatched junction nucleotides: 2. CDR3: CASSPSGGSTDTQYF. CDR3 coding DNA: TGTGCCAGCTCACCAAGCGGGGGGTCCACAGATACGCAGTATTTT. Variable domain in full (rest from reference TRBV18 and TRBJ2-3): NAGVMQNPRHLVRRRGQEARLRCSPMKGHSHVYWYRQLPEEGLKFMVYLQKENIIDESGMPKERFSAEFPKEGPSILRIQQVVRGDSAAYFCASSPSGGSTDTQYFGPGTRLTVL.

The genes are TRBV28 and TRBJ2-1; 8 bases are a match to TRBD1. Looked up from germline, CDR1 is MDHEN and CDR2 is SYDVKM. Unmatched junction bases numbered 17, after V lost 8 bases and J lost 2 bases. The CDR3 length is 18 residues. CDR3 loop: CASAKGQGAATPYNEQFF. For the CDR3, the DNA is TGTGCCAGCGCAAAGGGGCAGGGGGCGGCCACCCCCTACAATGAGCAGTTCTTC.

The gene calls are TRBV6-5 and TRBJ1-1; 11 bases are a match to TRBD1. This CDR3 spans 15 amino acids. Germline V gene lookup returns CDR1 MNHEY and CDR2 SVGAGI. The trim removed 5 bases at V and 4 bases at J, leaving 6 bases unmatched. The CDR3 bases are TGTGCCAGCAGTCCCGCCGGGACAGGGGGCACTGAAGCTTTCTTT. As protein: CASSPAGTGGTEAFF.

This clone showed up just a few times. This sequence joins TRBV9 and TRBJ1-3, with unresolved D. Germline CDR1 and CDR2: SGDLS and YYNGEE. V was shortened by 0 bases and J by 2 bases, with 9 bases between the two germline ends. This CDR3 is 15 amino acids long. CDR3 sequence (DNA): TGTGCCAGCAGCGTAGAAGGTGTACCTGGAAACACCATATATTTT. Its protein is CASSVEGVPGNTIYF.

Written as DNA, the CDR3 is TGTGCCAGCAGCACGTCGAGGGGCTTCTCCTACGAGCAGTACTTC. Its translation is CASSTSRGFSYEQYF. V is TRBV7-8 and J is TRBJ2-7, with D possibly called TRBD1 or TRBD2 (5 bases each). Per germline, CDR1 SGHVS and CDR2 FQNEAQ. Trimming removed 5 bases at V and 0 bases at J, with 14 bases between. The CDR3 is made up of 15 amino acids. The entire variable domain, with the rest obtained from reference TRBV7-8 and TRBJ2-7, is as follows: GAGVSQSPRYKVAKRGQDVALRCDPISGHVSLFWYQQALGQGPEFLTYFQNEAQLDKSGLPSDRFFAERPEGSVSTLKIQRTQQEDSAVYLCASSTSRGFSYEQYFGPGTRLTVT.

CDR3 amino acids: CASRGRAGRNSPLHF. CDR3 DNA sequence: TGTGCCAGCAGGGGTAGAGCTGGACGTAATTCACCCCTCCACTTT. The chain uses TRBV28 and TRBJ1-6; D is ambiguous. There are 15 residues in the CDR3. V was pared by 6 bases and J by 6 bases, with 15 bases between. Per germline, CDR1 MDHEN and CDR2 SYDVKM. The variable domain in full, with the rest retrieved from reference TRBV28 and TRBJ1-6, is DVKVTQSSRYLVKRTGEKVFLECVQDMDHENMFWYRQDPGLGLRLIYFSYDVKMKEKGDIPEGYSVSREKKERFSLILESASTNQTSMYLCASRGRAGRNSPLHFGNGTRLTVT.

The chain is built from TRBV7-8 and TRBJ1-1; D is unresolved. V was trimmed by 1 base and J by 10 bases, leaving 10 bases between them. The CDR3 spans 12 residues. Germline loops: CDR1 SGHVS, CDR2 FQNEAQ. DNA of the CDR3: TGTGCCAGCAGCTTAGAAAGGGTTGCAGCTTTCTTT. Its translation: CASSLERVAAFF. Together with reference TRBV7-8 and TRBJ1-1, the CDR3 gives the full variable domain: GAGVSQSPRYKVAKRGQDVALRCDPISGHVSLFWYQQALGQGPEFLTYFQNEAQLDKSGLPSDRFFAERPEGSVSTLKIQRTQQEDSAVYLCASSLERVAAFFGQGTRLTVV.

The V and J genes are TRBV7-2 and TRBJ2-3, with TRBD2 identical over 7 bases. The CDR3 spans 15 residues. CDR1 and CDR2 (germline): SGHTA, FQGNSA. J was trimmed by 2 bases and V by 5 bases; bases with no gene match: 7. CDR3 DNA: TGTGCCAGCAGCCCTACTAGCGCCCACACAGATACGCAGTATTTT. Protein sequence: CASSPTSAHTDTQYF.

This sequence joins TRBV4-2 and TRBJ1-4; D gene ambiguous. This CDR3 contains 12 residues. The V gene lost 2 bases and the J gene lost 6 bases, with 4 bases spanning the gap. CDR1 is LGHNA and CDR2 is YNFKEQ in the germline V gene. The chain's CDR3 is CASSQQYEKLFF. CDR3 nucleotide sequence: TGTGCCAGCAGCCAACAGTATGAAAAACTGTTTTTT.

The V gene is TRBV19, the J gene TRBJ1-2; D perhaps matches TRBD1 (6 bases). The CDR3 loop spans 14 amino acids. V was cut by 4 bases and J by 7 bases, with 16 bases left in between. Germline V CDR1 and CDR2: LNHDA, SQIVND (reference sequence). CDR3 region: CASSTDSFFRGYTF. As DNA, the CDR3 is TGTGCCAGTAGTACGGACAGCTTCTTTCGTGGCTACACCTTC.

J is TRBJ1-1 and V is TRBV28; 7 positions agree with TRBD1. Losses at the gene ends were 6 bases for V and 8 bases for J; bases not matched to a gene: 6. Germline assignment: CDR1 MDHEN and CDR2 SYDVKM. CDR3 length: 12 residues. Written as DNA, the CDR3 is TGTGCCAGCAGCACAGGGGCCCTAGAAGCTTTCTTT. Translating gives CASSTGALEAFF.

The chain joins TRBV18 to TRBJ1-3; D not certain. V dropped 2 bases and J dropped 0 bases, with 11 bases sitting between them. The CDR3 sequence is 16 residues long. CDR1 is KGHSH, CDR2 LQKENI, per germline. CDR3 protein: CASSPNSLSSGNTIYF. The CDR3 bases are TGTGCCAGCTCACCAAACTCATTAAGCTCTGGAAACACCATATATTTT.